This T cell receptor beta chain derives from a study of blood T cell repertoires in COVID-19. For the study at large: Sample material is recorded as cDNA or gDNA derived from T cells, B-cell-depleted T cells, or PBMCs.

Unmatched junction bases numbered 13, after V lost 6 bases and J lost 6 bases. The CDR3 sequence is 16 residues long. Germline V gene data show CDR1 as MDHEN and CDR2 as SYDVKM. Membership in each cohort depended on participant-reported clinical history. Assay used: immunoSEQ multiplex PCR; TCRdb lists only in-frame clones, some missing. The data contain approximately 300,000 clones, around nine tenths of them singletons. The chain joins TRBV28 to TRBJ2-2, with TRBD2 identical over 7 bases. Sequencing input: PBMCs or T cells enriched from blood (not recorded which). The TCR sequence derives from a woman aged 18-29 years who had recovered from COVID-19. CDR3 sequence (DNA): TGTGCCAGCAGCCCAAGGGACTACGGTCGAGCCGGGGAGCTGTTTTTT. Amino acid sequence: CASSPRDYGRAGELFF.